This TCR beta chain stems from a study of blood T cell repertoires in COVID-19. At the level of the study: Acute and convalescent COVID-19 samples came from the United States, Italy and Spain. Sources were T cells, B-cell-depleted T cells, or PBMCs; the material itself was cDNA or gDNA.

Germline CDR1 reads SGHAT; CDR2 reads FQDESV (reference sequence). V was pared by 5 bases and J by 10 bases, with 9 bases of the junction left unmatched. This CDR3 has 13 residues. The authors' processing: Reference gene primer amplification in the assay estimated nucleated cell counts. The protocol was immunoSEQ multiplex PCR, while the TCRdb copy is restricted to in-frame clones and leaves out a portion. D and trimming were read from the DNA, whereas the V and J calls and clone size are those reported in that table. The data show 280,000 or so clones, 88% seen once. The genes are TRBV11-1 and TRBJ1-1, with 8 bases that match TRBD1. Sequencing was done on a sample of peripheral blood. The clonotype comes from a man younger than 35 with active or convalescent COVID-19. The CDR3, as DNA: TGTGCCAGCAGCCCCGCACAGGGGGTAGGAGCTTTCTTT. Translated, it gives CASSPAQGVGAFF.